Each of the 4 T cell receptor beta chains below was sequenced from the same sample in a study of blood T cell repertoires in COVID-19. Libraries were prepared by immunoSEQ multiplex PCR; TCRdb keeps only in-frame clonotypes and omits some of them. The sample has fewer than 250,000 clones, around 90% seen once. Material: peripheral blood. Every receptor here comes from a man aged 30 to 39 with COVID-19, enrolled during active disease.

The J gene is TRBJ2-1, the V gene TRBV29-1; D uncertain. The CDR3 totals 16 residues. Germline CDR1 and CDR2: SQVTM and ANQGSEA. V lost 1 base to trimming and J lost 0 bases, with 13 bases between them. The CDR3 is CSVEGGTLSSYNEQFF. In DNA form, the CDR3 reads TGCAGCGTTGAAGGCGGAACTCTGAGCTCCTACAATGAGCAGTTCTTC.

The chain couples TRBV5-6 to TRBJ1-5; D unclear. In germline, CDR1 is SGHDT, CDR2 YYEEEE. The CDR3 sequence is 14 residues long. The germline V and J ends were trimmed by 4 bases and 1 base, with 9 bases remaining between them. CDR3 in DNA: TGTGCCAGCAGCGACTCTGGAAGCAATCAGCCCCAGCATTTT. The encoded protein is CASSDSGSNQPQHF. Variable domain in full (rest from reference TRBV5-6 and TRBJ1-5): DAGVTQSPTHLIKTRGQQVTLRCSPKSGHDTVSWYQQALGQGPQFIFQYYEEEERQRGNFPDRFSGHQFPNYSSELNVNALLLGDSALYLCASSDSGSNQPQHFGDGTRLSIL.

The rearrangement joins TRBV30 to TRBJ1-4; D is ambiguous. CDR3 length: 13 amino acids. Germline V lookup: CDR1 GTSNPN, CDR2 SVGIG (reference sequence). With 2 bases removed from V and 8 bases from J, the gap between germline ends came to 12 bases. The CDR3, as DNA: TGTGCCTGGAGTCTTAGACTCCGGGAAAAACTGTTTTTT. Its protein is CAWSLRLREKLFF.

This chain links TRBV5-1 with TRBJ2-1; 11 bases are shared with TRBD2. CDR3 length: 15 residues. Unmatched junction bases numbered 8, after V lost 5 bases and J lost 7 bases. Germline V lookup: CDR1 SGHRS, CDR2 YFSETQ. The CDR3 loop is CASSLAGGPRNEQFF. DNA of the CDR3: TGCGCCAGCAGTTTAGCGGGGGGGCCTAGGAATGAGCAGTTCTTC.